This TCR beta chain was recorded in a study of neoadjuvant nivolumab and ipilimumab in lung cancer. Study-level results: TCR richness and clonality were higher in tumors than adjacent uninvolved lung. Pathologic regression was not significantly tied to TCR clonality.

With regard to this clone: Its antigen is as yet unknown.

Method: immunoSEQ multiplex PCR; TCRdb's copy keeps in-frame clones and lacks some. Of roughly 49,000 clones listed, around 89% were seen once; the top ten hold approximately 3.5%. The trim removed 5 bases at V and 0 bases at J, leaving 4 bases unmatched. Germline-derived CDR1 and CDR2 are SGHAT and FQDESV (reference sequence). The CDR3 contains 16 residues. The material sequenced was blood, taken before neoadjuvant nivolumab, alone or with ipilimumab. This chain links TRBV11-1 with TRBJ2-3; 11 positions match TRBD1. The source of this sequence is an adult with non-small cell lung cancer. Some clones in this sample may be carry-over from other donors' samples. CDR3 nucleotides: TGTGCCAGCAGCCCAGGACAGGGGGCTAGCACAGATACGCAGTATTTT. Protein sequence: CASSPGQGASTDTQYF.